The 15 T cell receptor beta chains in this list originate from one sample, sequenced in a study of T cell responses to AZD1222 COVID-19 vaccine. This table comes from immunoSEQ multiplex PCR, and its TCRdb copy is limited to in-frame clones, with some not included. This repertoire shows roughly 40,000 clones, 80% found once; its top ten account for about 4.3%. This specimen consisted of peripheral blood, obtained on day 0 of AZD1222 vaccination. The receptors were gathered from an adult in good health.

The chain couples TRBV18 to TRBJ1-2; D is unclear. This CDR3 is 15 amino acids long. Germline CDR1 KGHSH, CDR2 LQKENI. V was pared by 6 bases and J by 3 bases, with 17 bases between. The CDR3 coding sequence is TGTGCCAGCTCCCCCGGAGGGCAGGACTACTATGGCTACACCTTC. Amino acid sequence: CASSPGGQDYYGYTF.

This clone was recorded once. The chain carries TRBV5-1 and TRBJ2-3; the match to TRBD2 covers 8 bases. CDR1 and CDR2 (germline): SGHRS, YFSETQ. The CDR3 totals 15 residues. V shed 0 bases and J 0 bases; nucleotides not matched to a gene: 0. CDR3 sequence reads: CASSLGGGSTDTQYF. In DNA form, the CDR3 reads TGCGCCAGCAGCTTGGGCGGGGGGAGCACAGATACGCAGTATTTT.

This clone is a singleton in its sample. The V call is TRBV7-2, the J call TRBJ2-2; 7 bases fit TRBD2. V shed 3 bases and J 7 bases; nucleotides not matched to a gene: 2. Germline loops: CDR1 SGHTA, CDR2 FQGNSA. This CDR3 contains 13 residues. The CDR3 spells CASSFWEGGELFF. CDR3 sequence (DNA): TGTGCCAGCAGCTTTTGGGAGGGCGGGGAGCTGTTTTTT.

The chain uses TRBV6-5 and TRBJ2-7; no clear D. V dropped 4 bases and J dropped 2 bases, with 12 bases sitting between them. Germline-derived CDR1 and CDR2 are MNHEY and SVGAGI. This CDR3 is built from 14 residues. CDR3 nucleotide sequence: TGTGCCAGCAGTTCTTCACATTCCACCTACGAGCAGTACTTC. Its translation is CASSSSHSTYEQYF.

The chain combines TRBV2 with TRBJ2-7; D possibly corresponds to TRBD1 (6 bases). Per the germline V gene, CDR1 is SNHLY and CDR2 is FYNNEI. The CDR3 runs to 14 residues. The V end lost 0 bases, the J end lost 5 bases, and 11 bases lay between the germline ends. The chain's CDR3 is CASSEALGTNEQYF. The CDR3 region has the DNA TGTGCCAGCAGTGAAGCGCTGGGGACAAACGAGCAGTACTTC.

The chain employs TRBV5-6 and TRBJ2-7; no clear D gene. In germline, CDR1 is SGHDT, CDR2 YYEEEE. This CDR3 has 11 amino acids. Trimming stripped 1 base from V and 5 bases from J, with 4 bases between. CDR3 sequence reads: CASSLFHEQYF. DNA of the CDR3: TGTGCCAGCAGCTTGTTCCACGAGCAGTACTTC.

This clone was observed a few times. The chain links TRBV28 to TRBJ2-2; TRBD1 agrees at 9 bases. The CDR3 loop spans 18 amino acids. With 6 bases clipped from V and 7 bases from J, the junction kept 18 bases outside the gene matches. Germline V gene data show CDR1 as MDHEN and CDR2 as SYDVKM. The DNA for the CDR3 is TGTGCCAGCAGCCGGGGAATGGGACAGGGCGGAAGGAGCGGGGAGCTGTTTTTT. Its translation: CASSRGMGQGGRSGELFF.

The chain has TRBV15 and TRBJ1-2; D ambiguous. Per the germline V gene, CDR1 is LNHNV and CDR2 is YYDKDF (reference sequence). Trimming cost V 0 bases and J 0 bases, with 5 bases left between them. The CDR3 spans 14 residues. The CDR3 spells CATSRDKANYGYTF. CDR3 DNA: TGTGCCACCAGCAGAGATAAAGCTAACTATGGCTACACCTTC.

The chain is built from TRBV5-6 and TRBJ2-1; no definite D call. CDR1 is SGHDT and CDR2 is YYEEEE in the germline V gene. V was shortened by 1 base and J by 6 bases, with 8 bases between the two germline ends. The CDR3 contains 13 residues. The CDR3 is CASSLTASNEQFF. CDR3 nucleotides: TGTGCCAGCAGCTTGACAGCGAGCAATGAGCAGTTCTTC.

The rearrangement uses TRBV5-4 and TRBJ1-2; 7 bases line up with TRBD1. CDR1 SGHNT and CDR2 YYREEE come from the germline V gene (reference sequence). This CDR3 is built from 15 residues. V shed 0 bases and J 7 bases; nucleotides not matched to a gene: 9. The CDR3 reads CASSLAGKGAGGYTF. CDR3 DNA sequence: TGTGCCAGCAGCTTGGCCGGAAAGGGGGCGGGTGGCTACACCTTC.

This chain joins TRBV19 and TRBJ1-5; 7 bases are a match to TRBD1. V shed 5 bases, J shed 0 bases, and the junction held 4 bases outside the gene matches. The germline V gene encodes CDR1 LNHDA and CDR2 SQIVND (reference sequence). This CDR3 region has 15 residues. DNA of the CDR3: TGTGCCAGTAGTCCAGGGGGATATAGCAATCAGCCCCAGCATTTT. It encodes CASSPGGYSNQPQHF.

The V gene is TRBV30, the J gene TRBJ1-6; the match to TRBD1 covers 8 bases. J gave up 8 bases and V 7 bases, and 10 bases lay outside the gene matches. The CDR3 consists of 14 residues. Germline V gene data show CDR1 as GTSNPN and CDR2 as SVGIG (reference sequence). CDR3 coding DNA: TGTGCCTTGCCAGGGGGCCACGCCGATTCACCCCTCCACTTT. It is translated as CALPGGHADSPLHF.

DNA of the CDR3: TGTGCCAGCAGCCAAGACCGGTGGGACGGCGAAGCTTTCTTT. As protein: CASSQDRWDGEAFF. V and J are TRBV14 and TRBJ1-1; the D gene is possibly TRBD1 (5 bases). CDR1 SGHDN and CDR2 FVKESK come from the germline V gene. The length of the CDR3 is 14 residues. Trimming removed 0 bases at V and 8 bases at J, with 13 bases between. Filled out from reference TRBV14 and TRBJ1-1, the complete variable domain reads EAGVTQFPSHSVIEKGQTVTLRCDPISGHDNLYWYRRVMGKEIKFLLHFVKESKQDESGMPNNRFLAERTGGTYSTLKVQPAELEDSGVYFCASSQDRWDGEAFFGQGTRLTVV.

The rearrangement links TRBV3-1 (or the pseudogene TRBV3-2) to TRBJ1-2; tentative D call: TRBD1 (5 bases). The CDR3 length is 13 residues. V was shortened by 5 bases and J by 6 bases, with 13 bases between the two germline ends. Germline loops: CDR1 LGHDT, CDR2 YNNKEL (reference sequence). The DNA of the CDR3 is TGTGCCAGCAGCACTGGGACGGGGGATGGCTACACCTTC. Translated: CASSTGTGDGYTF.

The chain combines TRBV5-1 with TRBJ1-4; D is perhaps TRBD1 (6 bases). There are 15 residues in the CDR3. Trimming stripped 6 bases from V and 8 bases from J, with 20 bases between. Germline CDR1 is SGHRS and CDR2 is YFSETQ. CDR3 bases: TGCGCCAGCACCTTCTTGGGGGGCGTAGGAGAAAAACTGTTTTTT. Protein: CASTFLGGVGEKLFF.